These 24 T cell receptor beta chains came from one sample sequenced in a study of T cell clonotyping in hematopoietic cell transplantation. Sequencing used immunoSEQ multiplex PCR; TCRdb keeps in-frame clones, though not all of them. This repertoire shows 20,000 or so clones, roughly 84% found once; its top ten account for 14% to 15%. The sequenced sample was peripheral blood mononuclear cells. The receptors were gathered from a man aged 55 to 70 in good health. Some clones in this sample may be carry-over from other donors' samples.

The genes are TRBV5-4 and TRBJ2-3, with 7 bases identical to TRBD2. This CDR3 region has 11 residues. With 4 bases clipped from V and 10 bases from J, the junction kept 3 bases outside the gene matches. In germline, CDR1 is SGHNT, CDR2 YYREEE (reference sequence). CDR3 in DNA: TGTGCCAGCAGCATAGGACTAGCGCAGTATTTT. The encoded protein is CASSIGLAQYF.

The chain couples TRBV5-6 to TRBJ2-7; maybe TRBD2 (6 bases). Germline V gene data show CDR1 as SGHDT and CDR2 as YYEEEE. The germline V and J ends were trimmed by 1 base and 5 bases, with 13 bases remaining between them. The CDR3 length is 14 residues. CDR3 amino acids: CASSLWGEEDEQYF. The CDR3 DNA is TGTGCCAGCAGCTTGTGGGGGGAGGAAGACGAGCAGTACTTC. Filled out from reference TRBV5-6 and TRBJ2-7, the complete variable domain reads DAGVTQSPTHLIKTRGQQVTLRCSPKSGHDTVSWYQQALGQGPQFIFQYYEEEERQRGNFPDRFSGHQFPNYSSELNVNALLLGDSALYLCASSLWGEEDEQYFGPGTRLTVT.

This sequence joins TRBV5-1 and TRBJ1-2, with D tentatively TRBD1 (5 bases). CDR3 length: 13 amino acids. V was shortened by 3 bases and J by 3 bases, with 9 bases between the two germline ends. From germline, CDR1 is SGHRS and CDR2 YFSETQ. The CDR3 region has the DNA TGCGCCAGCAGCTCCGGGACGGACTATGGCTACACCTTC. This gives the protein CASSSGTDYGYTF.

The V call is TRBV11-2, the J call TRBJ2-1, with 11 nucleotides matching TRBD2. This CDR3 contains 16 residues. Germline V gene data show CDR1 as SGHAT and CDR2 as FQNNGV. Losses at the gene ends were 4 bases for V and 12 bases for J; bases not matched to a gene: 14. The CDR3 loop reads CASSSHRLAGSQGQFF. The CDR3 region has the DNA TGTGCCAGCAGCTCCCATCGACTAGCGGGGAGCCAGGGGCAGTTCTTC. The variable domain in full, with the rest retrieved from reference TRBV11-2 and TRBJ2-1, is EAGVAQSPRYKIIEKRQSVAFWCNPISGHATLYWYQQILGQGPKLLIQFQNNGVVDDSQLPKDRFSAERLKGVDSTLKIQPAKLEDSAVYLCASSSHRLAGSQGQFFGPGTRLTVL.

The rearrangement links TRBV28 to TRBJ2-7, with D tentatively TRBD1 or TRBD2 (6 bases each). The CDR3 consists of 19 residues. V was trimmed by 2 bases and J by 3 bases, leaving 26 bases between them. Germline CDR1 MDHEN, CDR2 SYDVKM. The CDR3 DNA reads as TGTGCCAGCAGTTTAGATTTGGGGGGCGCAAAGGGAGCGGGCTACGAGCAGTACTTC. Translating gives CASSLDLGGAKGAGYEQYF.

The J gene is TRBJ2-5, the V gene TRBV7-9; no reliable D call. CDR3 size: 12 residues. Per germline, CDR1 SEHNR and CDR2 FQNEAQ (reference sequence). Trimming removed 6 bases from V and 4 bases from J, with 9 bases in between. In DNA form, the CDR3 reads TGTGCCAGCAGGGCTACCGGAGAGACCCAGTACTTC. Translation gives CASRATGETQYF. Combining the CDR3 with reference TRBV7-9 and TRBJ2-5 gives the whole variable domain DTGVSQNPRHKITKRGQNVTFRCDPISEHNRLYWYRQTLGQGPEFLTYFQNEAQLEKSRLLSDRFSAERPKGSFSTLEIQRTEQGDSAMYLCASRATGETQYFGPGTRLLVL.

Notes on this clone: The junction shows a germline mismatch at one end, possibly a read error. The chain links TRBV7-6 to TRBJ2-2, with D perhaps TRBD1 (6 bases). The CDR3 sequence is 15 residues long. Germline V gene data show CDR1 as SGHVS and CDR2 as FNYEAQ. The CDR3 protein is CASRLDRSNTGELFF. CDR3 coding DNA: TGTGCCAGCAGGTTAGACAGGTCGAACACCGGGGAGCTGTTTTTT. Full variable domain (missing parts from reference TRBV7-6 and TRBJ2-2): GAGVSQSPRYKVTKRGQDVALRCDPISGHVSLYWYRQALGQGPEFLTYFNYEAQQDKSGLPNDRFSAERPEGSISTLTIQRTEQRDSAMYRCASRLDRSNTGELFFGEGSRLTVL.

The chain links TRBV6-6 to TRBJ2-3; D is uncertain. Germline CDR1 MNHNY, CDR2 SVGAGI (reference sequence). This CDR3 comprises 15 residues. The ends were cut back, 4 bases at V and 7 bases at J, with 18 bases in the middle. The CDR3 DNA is TGTGCCAGCAGTTTAGGCCTGCCGCCTTTATATACGCAGTATTTT. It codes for CASSLGLPPLYTQYF.

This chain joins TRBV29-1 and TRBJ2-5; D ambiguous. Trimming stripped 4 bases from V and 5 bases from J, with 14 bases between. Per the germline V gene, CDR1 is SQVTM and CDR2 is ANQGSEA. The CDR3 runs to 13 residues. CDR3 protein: CSVGADVRETQYF. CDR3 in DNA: TGCAGCGTTGGGGCAGACGTCCGGGAGACCCAGTACTTC.

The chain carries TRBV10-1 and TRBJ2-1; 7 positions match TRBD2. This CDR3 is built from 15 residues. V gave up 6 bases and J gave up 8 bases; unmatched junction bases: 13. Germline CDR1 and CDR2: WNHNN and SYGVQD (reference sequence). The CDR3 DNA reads TGCGCCAGCAGCCCCGGACTAGACCTTTCGGATGAGCAGTTCTTC. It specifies CASSPGLDLSDEQFF.

The CDR3 loop reads CASSPSPSHEQYF. The CDR3 region has the DNA TGTGCCAGCAGCCCCAGTCCGAGCCACGAGCAGTACTTC. The V gene is TRBV7-2, the J gene TRBJ2-7, with no clear D. This CDR3 is built from 13 residues. Germline lookup yields CDR1 SGHTA and CDR2 FQGNSA. Deletions cut 5 bases from V and 5 bases from J, with 13 bases between. Looking up the rest from reference TRBV7-2 and TRBJ2-7 gives the full variable domain: GAGVSQSPSNKVTEKGKDVELRCDPISGHTALYWYRQSLGQGLEFLIYFQGNSAPDKSGLPSDRFSAERTGGSVSTLTIQRTQQEDSAVYLCASSPSPSHEQYFGPGTRLTVT.

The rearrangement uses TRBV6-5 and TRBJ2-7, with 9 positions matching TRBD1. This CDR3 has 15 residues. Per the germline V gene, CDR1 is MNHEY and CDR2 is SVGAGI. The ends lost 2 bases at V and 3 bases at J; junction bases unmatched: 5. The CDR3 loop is CASSYGGTGSYEQYF. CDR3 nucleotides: TGTGCCAGCAGTTACGGGGGGACAGGGAGCTACGAGCAGTACTTC.

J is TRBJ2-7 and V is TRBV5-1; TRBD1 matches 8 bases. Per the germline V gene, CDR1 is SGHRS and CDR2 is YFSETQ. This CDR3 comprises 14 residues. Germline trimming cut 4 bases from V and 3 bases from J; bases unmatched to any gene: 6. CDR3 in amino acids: CASSGNDRGYEQYF. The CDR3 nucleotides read TGCGCCAGCAGCGGAAACGACAGGGGCTACGAGCAGTACTTC.

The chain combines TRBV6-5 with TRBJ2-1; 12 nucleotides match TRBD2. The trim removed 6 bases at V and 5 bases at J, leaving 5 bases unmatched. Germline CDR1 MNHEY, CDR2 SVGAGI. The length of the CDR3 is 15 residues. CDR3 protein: CASRPLAGGDNEQFF. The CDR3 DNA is TGTGCCAGCAGACCACTAGCGGGGGGTGACAATGAGCAGTTCTTC.

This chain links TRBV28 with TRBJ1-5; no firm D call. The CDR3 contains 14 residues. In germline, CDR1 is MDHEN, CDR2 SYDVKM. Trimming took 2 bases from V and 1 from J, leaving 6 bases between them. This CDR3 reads CASSLGQSNQPQHF. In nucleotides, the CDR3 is TGTGCCAGCAGTTTAGGGCAGAGCAATCAGCCCCAGCATTTT.

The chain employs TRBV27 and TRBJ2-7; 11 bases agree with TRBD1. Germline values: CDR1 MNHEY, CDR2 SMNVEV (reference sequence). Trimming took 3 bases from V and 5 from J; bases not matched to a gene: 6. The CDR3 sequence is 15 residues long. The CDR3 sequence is CASSFPDRGRDEQYF. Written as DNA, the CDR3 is TGTGCCAGCAGTTTTCCGGACAGGGGGCGGGACGAGCAGTACTTC.

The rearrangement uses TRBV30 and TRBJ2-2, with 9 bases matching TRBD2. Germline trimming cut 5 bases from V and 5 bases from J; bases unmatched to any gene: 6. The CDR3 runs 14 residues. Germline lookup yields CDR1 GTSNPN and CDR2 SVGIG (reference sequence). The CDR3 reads CAWLGLAGTGELFF. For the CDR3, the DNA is TGTGCCTGGCTAGGCCTAGCGGGAACCGGGGAGCTGTTTTTT. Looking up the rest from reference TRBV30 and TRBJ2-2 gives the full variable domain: SQTIHQWPATLVQPVGSPLSLECTVEGTSNPNLYWYRQAAGRGLQLLFYSVGIGQISSEVPQNLSASRPQDRQFILSSKKLLLSDSGFYLCAWLGLAGTGELFFGEGSRLTVL.

This chain's CDR3 is CASSVEILYEQYF. The CDR3 DNA sequence: TGTGCCAGCAGTGTAGAGATCCTATACGAGCAGTACTTC. The chain uses TRBV6-1 and TRBJ2-7; D not certain. The CDR3 sequence is 13 residues long. V lost 4 bases to trimming and J lost 4 bases, with 11 bases between them. CDR1 and CDR2 from the germline V gene are MNHNS and SASEGT.

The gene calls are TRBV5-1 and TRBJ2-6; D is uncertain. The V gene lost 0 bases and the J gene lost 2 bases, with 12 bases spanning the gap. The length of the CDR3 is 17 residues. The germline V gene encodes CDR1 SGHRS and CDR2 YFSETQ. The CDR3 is CASSLGHTSPGANVLTF. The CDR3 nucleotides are TGCGCCAGCAGCTTGGGACACACCAGCCCTGGGGCCAACGTCCTGACTTTC. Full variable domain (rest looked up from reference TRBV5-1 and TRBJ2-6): KAGVTQTPRYLIKTRGQQVTLSCSPISGHRSVSWYQQTPGQGLQFLFEYFSETQRNKGNFPGRFSGRQFSNSRSEMNVSTLELGDSALYLCASSLGHTSPGANVLTFGAGSRLTVL.

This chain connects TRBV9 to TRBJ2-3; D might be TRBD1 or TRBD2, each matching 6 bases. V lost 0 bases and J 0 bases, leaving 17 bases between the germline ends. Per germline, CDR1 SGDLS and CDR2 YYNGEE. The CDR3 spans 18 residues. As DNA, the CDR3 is TGTGCCAGCAGCGTAGGGGGGCGGGACCTCTCTAGCACAGATACGCAGTATTTT. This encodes CASSVGGRDLSSTDTQYF.

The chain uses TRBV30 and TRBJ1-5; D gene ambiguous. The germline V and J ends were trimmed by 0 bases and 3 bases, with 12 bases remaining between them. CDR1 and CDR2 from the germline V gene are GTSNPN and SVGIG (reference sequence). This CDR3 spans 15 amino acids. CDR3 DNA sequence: TGTGCCTGGAGTGTGGATGGTACTCTCAATCAGCCCCAGCATTTT. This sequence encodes CAWSVDGTLNQPQHF. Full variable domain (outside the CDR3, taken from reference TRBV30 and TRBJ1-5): SQTIHQWPATLVQPVGSPLSLECTVEGTSNPNLYWYRQAAGRGLQLLFYSVGIGQISSEVPQNLSASRPQDRQFILSSKKLLLSDSGFYLCAWSVDGTLNQPQHFGDGTRLSIL.

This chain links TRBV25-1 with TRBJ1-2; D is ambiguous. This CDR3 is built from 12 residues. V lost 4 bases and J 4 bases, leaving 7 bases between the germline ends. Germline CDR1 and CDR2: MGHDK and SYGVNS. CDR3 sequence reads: CASSGTAYGYTF. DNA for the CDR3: TGTGCCAGCAGTGGTACAGCCTATGGCTACACCTTC.

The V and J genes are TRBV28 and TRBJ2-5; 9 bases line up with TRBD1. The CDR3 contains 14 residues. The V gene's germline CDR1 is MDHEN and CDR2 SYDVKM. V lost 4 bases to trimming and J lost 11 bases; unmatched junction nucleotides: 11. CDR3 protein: CASSSSLQGALQYF. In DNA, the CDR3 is TGTGCCAGCAGTTCATCCCTACAGGGGGCCCTGCAGTACTTC.

CDR3 in DNA: TGTGCCAGCAGCACGCGACTAGCGGGACTAAATGAGCAGTTCTTC. It is translated as CASSTRLAGLNEQFF. The rearrangement links TRBV13 to TRBJ2-1, with 11 bases identical to TRBD2. The CDR3 contains 15 residues. CDR1 is PRHDT and CDR2 is FYEKMQ in the germline V gene (reference sequence). The V and J ends lost 5 bases and 7 bases, in that order; junction bases with no gene match: 7.